Presented here are 24 T cell receptor beta chains from one specimen sequenced in a study of PD-L1 blockade in urothelial cancer. This table comes from immunoSEQ multiplex PCR, and its TCRdb copy is limited to in-frame clones, with some not included. The top ten clones hold 2% to 2.5% of a sample with 100,000 or so clones, around 85% of them seen once. The material was PBMCs, obtained around atezolizumab (anti-PD-L1) treatment. These receptors were obtained from a man aged 45 to 65 with urothelial cancer.

This rearrangement joins TRBV19 to TRBJ2-1; 7 nucleotides match TRBD2. This CDR3 contains 12 residues. J gave up 7 bases and V 10 bases, and 7 bases lay outside the gene matches. CDR1 is LNHDA, CDR2 SQIVND, per germline (reference sequence). The CDR3 spells CATIAGGNEQFF. DNA of the CDR3: TGTGCCACTATTGCCGGGGGGAATGAGCAGTTCTTC.

The gene calls are TRBV7-9 and TRBJ1-2; D not certain. The CDR3 is made up of 10 amino acids. Germline V CDR1 and CDR2: SEHNR, FQNEAQ (reference sequence). Trimming removed 5 bases at V and 10 bases at J, with 8 bases between. CDR3 sequence (DNA): TGTGCCAGCAGCGAAACAGACTACACCTTC. It translates to CASSETDYTF.

The chain couples TRBV5-5 to TRBJ1-4, with D unresolved. There are 14 residues in the CDR3. Trimming stripped 7 bases from V and 0 bases from J, with 10 bases between. Germline CDR1 and CDR2: SGHKS and YYEKEE (reference sequence). The CDR3 region has the DNA TGTGCCAGCGGCCGACTTGCAACTAATGAAAAACTGTTTTTT. It specifies CASGRLATNEKLFF. Full variable domain (remainder filled in from reference TRBV5-5 and TRBJ1-4): DAGVTQSPTHLIKTRGQQVTLRCSPISGHKSVSWYQQVLGQGPQFIFQYYEKEERGRGNFPDRFSARQFPNYSSELNVNALLLGDSALYLCASGRLATNEKLFFGSGTQLSVL.

The rearrangement uses TRBV28 and TRBJ2-5; possible D gene TRBD1, 5 bases. This CDR3 spans 14 amino acids. Germline CDR1 and CDR2: MDHEN and SYDVKM. The germline V and J ends were trimmed by 3 bases and 5 bases, with 13 bases remaining between them. CDR3 coding DNA: TGTGCCAGCAGTTTGTCAGGGATTGGCGAGACCCAGTACTTC. It yields the protein CASSLSGIGETQYF.

Regarding this clone: A junction end diverges from the germline sequence, so it may reflect a read error. The J gene is TRBJ2-5, the V gene TRBV7-7; 9 bases match TRBD1. Germline assignment: CDR1 SSHAT and CDR2 FNYEAQ (reference sequence). This CDR3 comprises 15 residues. This CDR3 reads CASSDGTGNQETQYF. The CDR3, as DNA: TGTGCTAGCAGCGACGGGACAGGGAATCAAGAGACCCAGTACTTC.

The V and J genes are TRBV5-1 and TRBJ1-3, with 8 bases identical to TRBD1. V shed 4 bases and J 2 bases; nucleotides not matched to a gene: 5. This CDR3 spans 15 amino acids. CDR1 and CDR2 from the germline V gene are SGHRS and YFSETQ. As DNA, the CDR3 is TGCGCCAGCAGCGTACAGGGGGTAGCTGGAAACACCATATATTTT. It specifies CASSVQGVAGNTIYF.

V is TRBV27 and J is TRBJ2-7, with D possibly matching TRBD1 (5 bases). V gave up 8 bases and J gave up 5 bases, with 22 bases separating them. CDR1 is MNHEY, CDR2 SMNVEV, per germline (reference sequence). The CDR3 sequence is 15 residues long. The CDR3 protein is CASAPIQGFYHEQYF. CDR3 in DNA: TGTGCCAGCGCACCAATCCAGGGTTTTTATCACGAGCAGTACTTC.

Concerning this clone itself: The junction departs from germline at one end; a sequencing error may be responsible. The V and J genes are TRBV19 and TRBJ2-1; D may be TRBD2 (5 bases). The germline V gene has CDR1 LNHDA and CDR2 SQIVND (reference sequence). This CDR3 is 14 amino acids long. The chain's CDR3 is CATSPSGTYNEQFF. Written as DNA, the CDR3 is TGTGCCACTAGTCCGAGCGGAACCTACAATGAGCAGTTCTTC.

The rearrangement joins TRBV19 to TRBJ2-4; D possibly corresponds to TRBD1 (6 bases). The germline gives CDR1 LNHDA, CDR2 SQIVND (reference sequence). CDR3 length: 15 residues. V was clipped by 1 base and J by 1 base, with 8 bases between them. The CDR3 protein is CASSIGGQAKNIQYF. The CDR3, as DNA: TGTGCCAGTAGTATAGGGGGGCAGGCCAAAAACATTCAGTACTTC.

This chain uses TRBV28 with TRBJ2-5; a weak D match, TRBD2 (6 bases). V lost 7 bases and J 5 bases, leaving 17 bases between the germline ends. Germline V gives CDR1 MDHEN, CDR2 SYDVKM. This CDR3 spans 14 amino acids. This CDR3 reads CASTPAGGLETQYF. As DNA, the CDR3 is TGTGCCAGCACACCTGCTGGGGGGTTGGAGACCCAGTACTTC. Complete variable domain (other parts from reference TRBV28 and TRBJ2-5): DVKVTQSSRYLVKRTGEKVFLECVQDMDHENMFWYRQDPGLGLRLIYFSYDVKMKEKGDIPEGYSVSREKKERFSLILESASTNQTSMYLCASTPAGGLETQYFGPGTRLLVL.

J is TRBJ2-3 and V is TRBV28, with 8 bases identical to TRBD2. Per germline, CDR1 MDHEN and CDR2 SYDVKM. After removal of 8 bases from V and 2 bases from J, the junction contained 9 bases not matched to a gene. The CDR3 totals 15 residues. CDR3 in DNA: TGTGCCAGCTGGGAACCTAGCGGGTTCACAGATACGCAGTATTTT. Protein: CASWEPSGFTDTQYF.

The V gene is TRBV4-1, the J gene TRBJ2-1; 8 positions match TRBD2. This CDR3 has 16 residues. Germline V gene data show CDR1 as MGHRA and CDR2 as YSYEKL. V shed 4 bases, J shed 3 bases, and the junction held 8 bases outside the gene matches. The DNA of the CDR3 is TGCGCCAGCAGCCGAAAAGGACTAGCAGACTACAATGAGCAGTTCTTC. As protein: CASSRKGLADYNEQFF.

This clone turned up a few times. The rearrangement uses TRBV5-1 and TRBJ2-3; 15 bases fit TRBD2. Per the germline V gene, CDR1 is SGHRS and CDR2 is YFSETQ. The trim removed 4 bases at V and 4 bases at J, leaving 7 bases unmatched. The CDR3 has 17 residues. CDR3 coding DNA: TGCGCCAGCAGCCCCCGGACTAGCGGGAGGGCCGCAGATACGCAGTATTTT. Amino acid sequence: CASSPRTSGRAADTQYF. Combining the CDR3 with reference TRBV5-1 and TRBJ2-3 gives the whole variable domain KAGVTQTPRYLIKTRGQQVTLSCSPISGHRSVSWYQQTPGQGLQFLFEYFSETQRNKGNFPGRFSGRQFSNSRSEMNVSTLELGDSALYLCASSPRTSGRAADTQYFGPGTRLTVL.

CDR3 loop: CASRLQGGTDTQYF. In DNA, the CDR3 is TGTGCCAGCAGATTACAGGGGGGCACAGATACGCAGTATTTT. J is TRBJ2-3 and V is TRBV6-1; TRBD1 matches at 8 bases. From germline, CDR1 is MNHNS and CDR2 SASEGT. V lost 6 bases to trimming and J lost 1 base; unmatched junction nucleotides: 3. The CDR3 contains 14 residues.

Only a few counts were recorded for this clone. This sequence joins TRBV11-3 and TRBJ2-3; D may be TRBD2 (5 bases). With 1 base removed from V and 6 bases from J, the gap between germline ends came to 14 bases. Germline V gene lookup returns CDR1 SGHNT and CDR2 YENEEA. This CDR3 has 15 residues. The CDR3 spells CASSLVAGSGDTQYF. The CDR3 DNA reads TGTGCCAGCAGCTTAGTAGCCGGGTCGGGGGATACGCAGTATTTT.

The J gene is TRBJ2-3, the V gene TRBV11-3; 11 bases line up with TRBD2. The CDR3 runs 15 residues. V dropped 5 bases and J dropped 2; count of bases not matched to a gene: 3. The germline gives CDR1 SGHNT, CDR2 YENEEA. The CDR3: CASSMGLADTDTQYF. DNA for the CDR3: TGTGCCAGCAGCATGGGACTAGCGGACACAGATACGCAGTATTTT.

This clone showed up many times. This chain connects TRBV28 to TRBJ1-2; the D is unclear. V dropped 7 bases and J dropped 1 base, with 10 bases sitting between them. CDR3 length: 13 residues. Germline V gives CDR1 MDHEN, CDR2 SYDVKM. The CDR3 DNA sequence: TGTGCCAGCAAAAATCATGTTAACTATGGCTACACCTTC. Amino acids: CASKNHVNYGYTF.

The J gene is TRBJ2-7, the V gene TRBV10-3; maybe TRBD1 (6 bases). In germline, CDR1 is ENHRY, CDR2 SYGVKD. The germline V and J ends were trimmed by 6 bases and 4 bases, with 16 bases remaining between them. CDR3 length: 14 amino acids. CDR3 bases: TGTGCCATCAGAAGAACGGGACACCCTTACGAGCAGTACTTC. Protein: CAIRRTGHPYEQYF.

Details on this clone: One end of the junction fails to match germline, which may point to a read error. This sequence joins TRBV5-8 and TRBJ2-1; 10 bases agree with TRBD2. Germline lookup yields CDR1 SGHTS and CDR2 YDEGEE. The CDR3 runs to 13 residues. CDR3 sequence: CASSSVVAGGRVF. The CDR3 bases are TGTGCCAGCAGCTCCGTGGTAGCGGGAGGCAGGGTCTTC.

The rearrangement links TRBV28 to TRBJ2-7; 8 bases are shared with TRBD2. Germline-derived CDR1 and CDR2 are MDHEN and SYDVKM. The CDR3 is made up of 14 amino acids. J lost 6 bases, V lost 4 bases, and 8 bases had no gene match. CDR3 loop: CASSYGTSVSEQYF. The CDR3 DNA follows: TGTGCCAGCAGTTACGGGACTAGTGTCTCCGAGCAGTACTTC. Combining the CDR3 with reference TRBV28 and TRBJ2-7 gives the whole variable domain DVKVTQSSRYLVKRTGEKVFLECVQDMDHENMFWYRQDPGLGLRLIYFSYDVKMKEKGDIPEGYSVSREKKERFSLILESASTNQTSMYLCASSYGTSVSEQYFGPGTRLTVT.

The chain recombines TRBV6-1 with TRBJ1-4; D perhaps matches TRBD1 (6 bases). CDR1 and CDR2 (germline): MNHNS, SASEGT. Trimming cost V 1 base and J 7 bases, with 10 bases left between them. The CDR3 is made up of 14 amino acids. The CDR3 nucleotides read TGTGCCAGCAGTGAAGACAGGGTTATTGAAAAACTGTTTTTT. Protein product: CASSEDRVIEKLFF.

The chain uses TRBV5-1 and TRBJ1-5; 7 bases fit TRBD1. This CDR3 has 13 amino acids. Germline CDR1 SGHRS, CDR2 YFSETQ. V lost 2 bases and J lost 6; bases outside the gene matches: 2. The CDR3 is CASSFQGGQPQHF. DNA for the CDR3: TGCGCCAGCAGCTTCCAGGGGGGTCAGCCCCAGCATTTT.

This chain links TRBV19 with TRBJ2-2, with TRBD2 identical over 9 bases. V lost 3 bases and J lost 8; bases outside the gene matches: 7. The V gene's germline CDR1 is LNHDA and CDR2 SQIVND (reference sequence). The CDR3 contains 15 residues. The chain's CDR3 is CASSIRREGLGELFF. The CDR3 DNA is TGTGCCAGTAGTATTAGGCGGGAGGGCCTAGGGGAGCTGTTTTTT.

This chain uses TRBV7-2 with TRBJ2-5; 8 bases align to TRBD2. Unmatched junction bases numbered 7, after V lost 0 bases and J lost 4 bases. Germline CDR1 reads SGHTA; CDR2 reads FQGNSA. The CDR3 totals 16 residues. DNA of the CDR3: TGTGCCAGCAGCTTAGCTGGCGGGGGGATCTCAGAGACCCAGTACTTC. This encodes CASSLAGGGISETQYF.